This T cell receptor (beta chain) was retrieved from a study of CD8 T cells in Susac syndrome. With random hexamers, reverse transcription was performed on about 0.5 to 1 ug of RNA. TCRdb recomputed calls from the immunoSEQ multiplex PCR reads with MiXCR, one row per CDR3 protein. The top ten hold about 0.13% of the sample, which has 150,000 to 200,000 distinct CDR3 sequences, just under 95% seen once. CDR1 and CDR2 from the germline V gene are LNHNV and YYDKDF (reference sequence). The CDR3 is 14 amino acids. The V gene lost 1 base and the J gene lost 3 bases, with 8 bases spanning the gap. Remarks on this clonotype: Its antigen is undetermined.

Findings of the study overall: It was acknowledged in the study that its TCR sequencing and HLA analysis involved a relatively small number of individuals.

The authors sequenced TCR beta from blood CD8+ and CD4+ T cells. The clonotype comes from a human donor in good health. The specimen was CD4+ T cells from PBMCs. J is TRBJ2-3 and V is TRBV15; tentatively, D is TRBD1 or TRBD2 (5 bases each). DNA for the CDR3: TGTGCCACCAGCAGAGGGGACCTTACAGATACGCAGTATTTT. Its protein product is CATSRGDLTDTQYF.